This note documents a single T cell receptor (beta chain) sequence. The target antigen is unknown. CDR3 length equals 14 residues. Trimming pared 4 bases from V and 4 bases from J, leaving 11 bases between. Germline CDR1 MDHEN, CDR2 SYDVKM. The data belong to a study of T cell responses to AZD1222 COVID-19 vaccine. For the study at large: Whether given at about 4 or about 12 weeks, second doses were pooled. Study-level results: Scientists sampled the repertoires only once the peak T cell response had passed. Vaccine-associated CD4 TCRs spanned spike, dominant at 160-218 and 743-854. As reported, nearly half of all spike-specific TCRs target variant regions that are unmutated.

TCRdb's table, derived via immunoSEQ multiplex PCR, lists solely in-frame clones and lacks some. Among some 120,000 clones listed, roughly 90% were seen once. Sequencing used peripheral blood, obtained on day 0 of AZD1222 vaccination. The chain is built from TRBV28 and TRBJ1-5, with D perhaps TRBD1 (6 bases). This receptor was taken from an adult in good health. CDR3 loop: CASSSFTGNQPQHF. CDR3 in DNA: TGTGCCAGCAGTTCATTTACAGGGAATCAGCCCCAGCATTTT.